Below are 24 T cell receptor beta chains sequenced from a single sample in a study of CD8+CD57+ T cells in acquired aplastic anemia. It was genomic DNA that served as the template for profiling TCR beta VDJ and CDR3. TCRdb recomputed calls from the reads with MiXCR, one row per CDR3 protein. The sample contains about 40,000 distinct CDR3 sequences, 63% of which appear only once. By flow cytometry, patients selected for sequencing had shown an expansion of CD8+CD57+ cells. Sequencing was done on a sample of sorted CD4+, CD8+, or CD8+CD57+ T cells (not recorded which) from PBMCs. These receptors were taken from a human donor with aplastic anemia.

V gene TRBV20-1 combines with J gene TRBJ1-6; a possible D gene is TRBD1 (5 bases). V shed 0 bases and J shed 7 bases, with 16 bases lying between them. CDR3 size: 16 residues. CDR1 is DFQATT, CDR2 SNEGSKA, per germline (reference sequence). The CDR3 sequence: CSARDPTATVNSPLHF. CDR3 sequence (DNA): TGCAGTGCTAGAGACCCGACAGCCACGGTGAATTCACCCCTCCACTTT.

The rearrangement links TRBV30 to TRBJ2-7; a possible D gene is TRBD2 (6 bases). V was pared by 3 bases and J by 3 bases, with 9 bases between. The CDR3 totals 12 residues. Germline V lookup: CDR1 GTSNPN, CDR2 SVGIG (reference sequence). CDR3 region: CAWREGGYEQYF. CDR3 DNA: TGTGCCTGGAGGGAGGGAGGCTACGAGCAGTACTTC.

This CDR3 is CATSDSTGSPLHF. The DNA for the CDR3 is TGTGCCACCAGTGATTCCACGGGTTCACCCCTCCACTTT. The V gene is TRBV24-1, the J gene TRBJ1-6; D remains unclear. Germline CDR1 is KGHDR and CDR2 is SFDVKD. Trimming took 2 bases from V and 9 from J, leaving 7 bases between them. The CDR3 is 13 amino acids.

This clonotype showed up just a few times. The chain uses TRBV25-1 and TRBJ2-5; no clear D. V was trimmed by 4 bases and J by 5 bases, leaving 2 bases between them. This CDR3 comprises 10 residues. Germline V gives CDR1 MGHDK, CDR2 SYGVNS. CDR3 residues: CASSVETQYF. CDR3 nucleotides: TGTGCCAGCAGTGTGGAGACCCAGTACTTC.

The chain has TRBV19 and TRBJ1-1; possibly TRBD1 for D (5 bases). The CDR3 has 15 residues. Germline assignment: CDR1 LNHDA and CDR2 SQIVND (reference sequence). V was trimmed by 3 bases and J by 1 base, leaving 12 bases between them. The CDR3 DNA follows: TGTGCCAGTAGTATCCAGGGAAACGAGAACACTGAAGCTTTCTTT. Translation gives CASSIQGNENTEAFF.

Points on this clonotype: The junction departs from the called germline gene at one end, perhaps through a read error. As DNA, the CDR3 is TGTGCTAGCAGCTTAAGGTGCGAGCAGTACTTC. This gives the protein CASSLRCEQYF. The chain uses TRBV7-7 and TRBJ2-7; D is unclear. Germline CDR1 SSHAT, CDR2 FNYEAQ (reference sequence). This CDR3 has 11 amino acids.

The rearrangement links TRBV29-1 to TRBJ2-7; D gene unclear. V gave up 5 bases and J gave up 1 base, with 15 bases separating them. The CDR3 length is 14 residues. The germline CDR1 and CDR2 sequences are SQVTM and ANQGSEA. Written as DNA, the CDR3 is TGCAGCGTTTTTCCGGCCGACCGATCCTACGAGCAGTACTTC. Translation: CSVFPADRSYEQYF.

The J gene is TRBJ1-1, the V gene TRBV10-1; tentatively, D is TRBD1 (6 bases). V lost 4 bases and J lost 8, with 23 bases in between. Looked up from germline, CDR1 is WNHNN and CDR2 is SYGVQD (reference sequence). The CDR3 extends over 16 amino acids. CDR3 loop: CASSASSEKDSSEAFF. The CDR3 DNA reads as TGCGCCAGCAGTGCCAGCAGTGAAAAGGACAGCTCAGAAGCTTTCTTT.

This clonotype has just a few counts. The chain carries TRBV19 and TRBJ2-5, with 9 bases lining up with TRBD2. Germline V gene sequence: CDR1 LNHDA, CDR2 SQIVND (reference sequence). This CDR3 is built from 14 residues. V dropped 9 bases and J dropped 1; count of bases not matched to a gene: 6. CDR3 nucleotides: TGTGCCAGCAGAGGCGGGGGGGGCCAAGAGACCCAGTACTTC. As protein: CASRGGGGQETQYF.

The gene calls are TRBV24-1 and TRBJ2-1, with 11 bases that match TRBD2. The CDR3 consists of 15 residues. CDR1 is KGHDR, CDR2 SFDVKD, per germline. The V and J ends lost 1 base and 8 bases, in that order; junction bases with no gene match: 3. The CDR3 spells CATSDFSGRAYEQFF. The DNA for the CDR3 is TGTGCCACCAGTGATTTTAGCGGGAGGGCCTATGAGCAGTTCTTC.

This sequence joins TRBV19 and TRBJ2-5, with D maybe TRBD1 (5 bases). V lost 5 bases and J lost 5, with 9 bases in between. The CDR3 has 12 residues. The germline CDR1 and CDR2 sequences are LNHDA and SQIVND (reference sequence). DNA for the CDR3: TGTGCCAGTAGTGGATCAGGGGAGACCCAGTACTTC. This codes for CASSGSGETQYF.

In its sample, this clonotype was seen many times. This rearrangement joins TRBV5-1 to TRBJ1-1; a possible D gene is TRBD1 (5 bases). V was trimmed by 4 bases and J by 0 bases, leaving 16 bases between them. Per the germline V gene, CDR1 is SGHRS and CDR2 is YFSETQ. The CDR3 runs to 16 residues. The CDR3 sequence: CASSPLTQEVNTEAFF. The CDR3 DNA follows: TGCGCCAGCAGCCCACTAACACAGGAAGTGAACACTGAAGCTTTCTTT.

As to this clonotype: A junction boundary mismatches the germline segment, possibly from a read error. The V gene is TRBV6-5, the J gene TRBJ1-1, with D unresolved. CDR3 size: 14 residues. Looked up from germline, CDR1 is MNHEY and CDR2 is SVGAGI. The CDR3 loop reads CAGSYGNLNTEAFF. CDR3 bases: TGTGCCGGCAGTTACGGCAACTTGAACACTGAAGCTTTCTTT.

This rearrangement joins TRBV20-1 to TRBJ1-2; 9 nucleotides align to TRBD1. CDR1 is DFQATT, CDR2 SNEGSKA, per germline (reference sequence). J gave up 4 bases and V 5 bases, and 14 bases lay outside the gene matches. This CDR3 is 16 amino acids long. The DNA for the CDR3 is TGCAGTGCTCAACCCCCTACAGGGGGCCTTCCCTATGGCTACACCTTC. It codes for CSAQPPTGGLPYGYTF.

This clonotype counts as large. The V call is TRBV7-9, the J call TRBJ2-3; 11 bases are shared with TRBD1. Germline V gene data show CDR1 as SEHNR and CDR2 as FQNEAQ (reference sequence). This CDR3 is built from 17 residues. J lost 0 bases, V lost 5 bases, and 7 bases had no gene match. The CDR3 DNA follows: TGTGCCAGCAGCACCGGGACAGGGGGGGGGAGCACAGATACGCAGTATTTT. This sequence encodes CASSTGTGGGSTDTQYF.

V usage is TRBV20-1 and J usage is TRBJ2-1; possible D gene TRBD1, 5 bases. This CDR3 spans 13 amino acids. The germline CDR1 and CDR2 sequences are DFQATT and SNEGSKA (reference sequence). V lost 2 bases and J 0 bases, leaving 5 bases between the germline ends. The CDR3 sequence: CSARRGSYNEQFF. The CDR3, as DNA: TGCAGTGCTAGAAGGGGCTCCTACAATGAGCAGTTCTTC.

The V gene is TRBV20-1, the J gene TRBJ2-1, with TRBD2 matching 9 bases. The germline V gene encodes CDR1 DFQATT and CDR2 SNEGSKA (reference sequence). This CDR3 is 16 amino acids long. The ends lost 3 bases at V and 2 bases at J; junction bases unmatched: 8. The CDR3 here is CSASLTSGRPYNEQFF. Here the CDR3 DNA reads TGCAGTGCTAGTTTGACTAGCGGTAGGCCCTACAATGAGCAGTTCTTC.

This clonotype was counted at least ten times. The rearrangement links TRBV10-1 to TRBJ2-2; 7 nucleotides match TRBD1. The CDR3 has 21 amino acids. The germline V gene has CDR1 WNHNN and CDR2 SYGVQD (reference sequence). V gave up 5 bases and J gave up 0 bases; unmatched junction bases: 21. The CDR3 DNA is TGCGCCAGCAGTAAGGCCCTCCCTGACAGGGTGACCCTCTCGAACACCGGGGAGCTGTTTTTT. Translated, it gives CASSKALPDRVTLSNTGELFF.

This chain joins TRBV7-9 and TRBJ1-1; TRBD1 agrees at 7 bases. The CDR3 runs 15 residues. The junction had 12 bases not matched to a gene; V was cut back by 6 bases and J by 5 bases. Germline V gene lookup returns CDR1 SEHNR and CDR2 FQNEAQ (reference sequence). The CDR3 DNA reads TGTGCCAGCAGTTTCCCCGGGACAGCGGAGACTGAAGCTTTCTTT. Translated, it gives CASSFPGTAETEAFF.

This clonotype was detected many times. The chain is built from TRBV7-8 and TRBJ2-2; TRBD1 might be the D (6 bases). This CDR3 has 13 residues. V was shortened by 10 bases and J by 4 bases, with 13 bases between the two germline ends. Germline CDR1 reads SGHVS; CDR2 reads FQNEAQ. CDR3 in amino acids: CATSLGGTGELFF. The CDR3 DNA reads TGTGCCACCTCCTTAGGGGGCACCGGGGAGCTGTTTTTT.

This clonotype came up many times. The chain links TRBV15 to TRBJ1-3, with unresolved D. Per the germline V gene, CDR1 is LNHNV and CDR2 is YYDKDF (reference sequence). The V and J ends lost 1 base and 2 bases respectively, with 9 bases between them. The CDR3 length is 15 residues. The CDR3 sequence is CATSRVSSAGNTIYF. The CDR3 region has the DNA TGTGCCACCAGCAGAGTGTCGTCAGCTGGAAACACCATATATTTT.

This chain's CDR3 is CATSRDLTSGGYKYF. The CDR3 DNA is TGTGCCACCAGCAGAGATCTGACTAGCGGGGGCTACAAGTACTTC. The rearrangement joins TRBV15 to TRBJ2-5; 12 bases map to TRBD2. Germline values: CDR1 LNHNV, CDR2 YYDKDF (reference sequence). After removal of 0 bases from V and 12 bases from J, the junction contained 8 bases not matched to a gene. The CDR3 is made up of 15 amino acids.

This clonotype came up many times. The V call is TRBV20-1, the J call TRBJ1-5; 10 positions agree with TRBD1. There are 14 residues in the CDR3. The germline CDR1 and CDR2 sequences are DFQATT and SNEGSKA (reference sequence). V lost 3 bases, J lost 6 bases, and 5 bases stayed unmatched. CDR3 sequence (DNA): TGCAGTGCTAGCGACAGGGGGCCAAGTCAGCCCCAGCATTTT. Protein product: CSASDRGPSQPQHF.

The chain joins TRBV7-2 to TRBJ1-2; D unclear. Per germline, CDR1 SGHTA and CDR2 FQGNSA. This CDR3 has 14 residues. Trimming shortened V by 2 bases and J by 3 bases, and 10 bases separated the two germline ends. CDR3 DNA: TGTGCCAGCAGCTTAATGGGCAGCTACTATGGCTACACCTTC. It encodes CASSLMGSYYGYTF. Filled out from reference TRBV7-2 and TRBJ1-2, the complete variable domain reads GAGVSQSPSNKVTEKGKDVELRCDPISGHTALYWYRQSLGQGLEFLIYFQGNSAPDKSGLPSDRFSAERTGGSVSTLTIQRTQQEDSAVYLCASSLMGSYYGYTFGSGTRLTVV.